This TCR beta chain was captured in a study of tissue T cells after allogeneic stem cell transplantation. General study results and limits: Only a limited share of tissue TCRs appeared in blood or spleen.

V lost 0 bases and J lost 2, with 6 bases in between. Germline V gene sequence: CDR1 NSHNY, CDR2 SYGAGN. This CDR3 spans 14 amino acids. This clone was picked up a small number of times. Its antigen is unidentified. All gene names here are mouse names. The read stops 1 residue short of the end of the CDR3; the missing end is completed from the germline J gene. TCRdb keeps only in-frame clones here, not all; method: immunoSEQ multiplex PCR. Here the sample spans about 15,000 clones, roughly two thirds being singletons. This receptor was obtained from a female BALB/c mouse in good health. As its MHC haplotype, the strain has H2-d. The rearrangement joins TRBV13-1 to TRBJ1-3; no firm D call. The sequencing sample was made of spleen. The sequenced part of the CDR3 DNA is TGTGCCAGCAGTGATGCGGGGACTGGAAATACGCTCTAT. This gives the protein CASSDAGTGNTLY. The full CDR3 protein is CASSDAGTGNTLYF.